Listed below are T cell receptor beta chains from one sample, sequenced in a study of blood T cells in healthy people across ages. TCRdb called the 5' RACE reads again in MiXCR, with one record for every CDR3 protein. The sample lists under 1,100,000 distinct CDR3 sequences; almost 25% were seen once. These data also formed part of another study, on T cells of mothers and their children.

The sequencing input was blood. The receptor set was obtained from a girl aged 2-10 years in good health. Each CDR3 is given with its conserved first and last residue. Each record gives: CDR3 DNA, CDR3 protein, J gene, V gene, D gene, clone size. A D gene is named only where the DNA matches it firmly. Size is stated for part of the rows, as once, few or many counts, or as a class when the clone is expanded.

TGCGCCAGCAGTGAGTTAGAGGTCCCGCCGGGGACCCAGTACTTC CASSELEVPPGTQYF TRBJ2-5 TRBV10-2 NA few
TGTGCCAGCATTAACCTGGGACTAGCGGGAAGGGAGCAGTTCTTC CASINLGLAGREQFF TRBJ2-1 TRBV28 TRBD2 few
TGCGCCAGCAGCTCACCAGGGCTAGACAATGAGCAGTTCTTC CASSSPGLDNEQFF TRBJ2-1 TRBV5-1 NA NA
TGTGCCAGCACCTCCGGGGGGGCATACAATGAGCAGTTCTTC CASTSGGAYNEQFF TRBJ2-1 TRBV12-3/TRBV12-4 TRBD2 few
TGTGCCAGCAGTGCACTAGGACGAGTAGATACGCAGTATTTT CASSALGRVDTQYF TRBJ2-3 TRBV27 NA few
TGTGCCAGCAGATTTAACACTGAAGCTTTCTTT CASRFNTEAFF TRBJ1-1 TRBV12-3/TRBV12-4 NA NA
TGTGCCAGCAGCTCCTCCATAGCGGGAGAAGACTACAATGAGCAGTTCTTC CASSSSIAGEDYNEQFF TRBJ2-1 TRBV13 TRBD2 NA
TGTGCCAGCAGTTATCCAGGGGTTTACACTGAAGCTTTCTTT CASSYPGVYTEAFF TRBJ1-1 TRBV5-5 NA NA
TGTGCCAGCAGTTTGGATTGGGGGGTTATGAACACTGAAGCTTTCTTT CASSLDWGVMNTEAFF TRBJ1-1 TRBV27 NA NA
TGTGCCAGCAGACGGATCCGTCTCTTGGGCGAGCAGTACTTC CASRRIRLLGEQYF TRBJ2-7 TRBV2 NA NA
TGTGCCAGCAGCCTTTTACGGGACAGAGATCAGCCCCAGCATTTT CASSLLRDRDQPQHF TRBJ1-5 TRBV5-6 TRBD1 few
TGTGCCACCAGTGATTTCTCAGGGGGCAACGGCTACACCTTC CATSDFSGGNGYTF TRBJ1-2 TRBV24-1 TRBD1 few
TGTGCCAGCAGTTACGACTTGGCTCTTTACGAGCAGTACTTC CASSYDLALYEQYF TRBJ2-7 TRBV6-5 NA few
TGTGCCAGCACCAAGTGGGGGGGAAAAGAGACCCAGTACTTC CASTKWGGKETQYF TRBJ2-5 TRBV12-3/TRBV12-4 TRBD2 NA
TGTGCCAGCAGTTATAACCGGGACATAGCCAAAAACATTCAGTACTTC CASSYNRDIAKNIQYF TRBJ2-4 TRBV6-2/TRBV6-3 NA few
TGTGCCAGCAGTCGACTAGCGGGAGTGGCCGGGGAGCTGTTTTTT CASSRLAGVAGELFF TRBJ2-2 TRBV3-1 TRBD2 once
TGCAGTGCTAGAATCGAAAACACCGGGGAGCTGTTTTTT CSARIENTGELFF TRBJ2-2 TRBV20-1 NA few
TGCAGCGCGGGGGATAACCGGGAGAATTCACCCCTCCACTTT CSAGDNRENSPLHF TRBJ1-6 TRBV29-1 NA NA
TGTGCCACCAGCAGAGGGGAACAGGGGGCATACGAGCAGTACTTC CATSRGEQGAYEQYF TRBJ2-7 TRBV15 TRBD1 NA
TGTGCCAGCAGCAAAGCGGACTTGGGCGAGCAGTACTTC CASSKADLGEQYF TRBJ2-7 TRBV9 NA NA
TGTGCCAGCAGCGTAGGCCCAGGCTCTGGAAACACCATATATTTT CASSVGPGSGNTIYF TRBJ1-3 TRBV9 NA NA
TGTGCCAGCAGCGGACTAGCGGGCGAGCAGTACTTC CASSGLAGEQYF TRBJ2-7 TRBV6-2/TRBV6-3 TRBD2 many
TGTGCCAGCAGCGGGGAACCGGGACAGGACCACAATGAGCAGTTCTTC CASSGEPGQDHNEQFF TRBJ2-1 TRBV9 TRBD1 few
TGTGCCAGCAGTTCCTGGGAGGACAGCAATCAGCCCCAGCATTTT CASSSWEDSNQPQHF TRBJ1-5 TRBV12-3/TRBV12-4 NA few
TGTGCCAGCAGTGAAAGGGTGAAGACCCAGTACTTC CASSERVKTQYF TRBJ2-5 TRBV2 NA NA
TGTGCCAGCAGCCGGATCACTTCCTCTGGAAACACCATATATTTT CASSRITSSGNTIYF TRBJ1-3 TRBV5-5 NA NA
TGCAGCGTTGTTCGGTCCGGGAACCAAGAGACCCAGTACTTC CSVVRSGNQETQYF TRBJ2-5 TRBV29-1 NA few
TGTGCCAGCACTACCTATGGGACAGAGGAAGCTTTCTTT CASTTYGTEEAFF TRBJ1-1 TRBV2 TRBD1 few
TGCAGCGGGCGTGGGGGGTACACCGGGGAGCTGTTTTTT CSGRGGYTGELFF TRBJ2-2 TRBV29-1 NA few
TGTGCCAGCAGTTTAATCTCGGGGTACAATGAGCAGTTCTTC CASSLISGYNEQFF TRBJ2-1 TRBV12-3/TRBV12-4 NA few
TGTGCCAGCAGTTTATTAGGCGGTGGGACTGAAGCTTTCTTT CASSLLGGGTEAFF TRBJ1-1 TRBV28 NA many
TGTGCCAGCAGTGAATCTGGGCTCAGGACCGGCGAGCAGTACTTC CASSESGLRTGEQYF TRBJ2-7 TRBV25-1 NA NA
TGTGCCAGCAGCCCCCCCCTGGTATGGCACGAGCAGTACTTC CASSPPLVWHEQYF TRBJ2-7 TRBV7-9 NA NA
TGCAGCGCGCGACCGGGACGGGGGCGGGGGAACACTGAAGCTTTCTTT CSARPGRGRGNTEAFF TRBJ1-1 TRBV29-1 NA few
TGTGCCAGCTCACCTACTTCCGTCGGGACAACCGGGGAGCTGTTTTTT CASSPTSVGTTGELFF TRBJ2-2 TRBV18 NA few
TGCAGCGTTGAAGGGGGCGGGCCGACAGGGACGTATGGCTACACCTTC CSVEGGGPTGTYGYTF TRBJ1-2 TRBV29-1 TRBD1 few
TGTGCCAGCAGTCCGCCAGGAAACAGGGCAGATACGCAGTATTTT CASSPPGNRADTQYF TRBJ2-3 TRBV12-3/TRBV12-4 NA NA
TGTGCCAGCAGCGCATCCGGGACTAGCGGCCAAGAGACCCAGTACTTC CASSASGTSGQETQYF TRBJ2-5 TRBV9 TRBD2 few
TGTGCCAGCAGCCAAGCAGGGGGCCATAACTATGGCTACACCTTC CASSQAGGHNYGYTF TRBJ1-2 TRBV3-1 TRBD1 few
TGTGCCAGCAGCTTAACGGCGGCAGGGGTAAGGAATGAGCAGTTCTTC CASSLTAAGVRNEQFF TRBJ2-1 TRBV11-2 NA NA
TGTGCCAGCAGCTTAACCTGGCAGGGGGGAGCTGGGGCCAACGTCCTGACTTTC CASSLTWQGGAGANVLTF TRBJ2-6 TRBV11-2 NA NA
TGTGCCAGCAGCGTCGGACTAGCGGGAGCGACCGGGGAGCTGTTTTTT CASSVGLAGATGELFF TRBJ2-2 TRBV9 TRBD2 few
TGTGCCAGCACCGAACCCACGGGTAGCGGGTGGGATACGCAGTATTTT CASTEPTGSGWDTQYF TRBJ2-3 TRBV28 TRBD2 NA
TGTGCCAGCAGCGTCGCCAGAGGGGACGGCGGCTACACCTTC CASSVARGDGGYTF TRBJ1-2 TRBV7-3 NA NA
TGTGCCACCAGCAGAGATCTCGGGACAGGGATGGATACGCAGTATTTT CATSRDLGTGMDTQYF TRBJ2-3 TRBV15 TRBD1 few
TGTGCCAGCAGCGGATTAGCGGGACCTAACAATGAGCAGTTCTTC CASSGLAGPNNEQFF TRBJ2-1 TRBV9 TRBD2 NA
TGTGCCAGCAGCGTGGACTGGGACGGGAACTACGAGCAGTACTTC CASSVDWDGNYEQYF TRBJ2-7 TRBV5-5 NA few
TGTGCCAGCAGCCCCCAATTGGTAGAGACCCAGTACTTC CASSPQLVETQYF TRBJ2-5 TRBV3-1 NA few
TGCGCCAGCAGCCTTTTACTAGCGAGGGGAGAGACCCAGTACTTC CASSLLLARGETQYF TRBJ2-5 TRBV4-1 TRBD2 few
TGTGCCAGCAGCTTGTTGGGGGGCGCGGAGACCCAGTACTTC CASSLLGGAETQYF TRBJ2-5 TRBV5-5 NA NA
TGCGCCAGCAGCCAAGGGGTAGCGGGAGGGCCGAGAGATACGCAGTATTTT CASSQGVAGGPRDTQYF TRBJ2-3 TRBV4-1 TRBD2 few
TGCGCCAGCAGCCAAGGAGGAGCGGGGGTTACAGATACGCAGTATTTT CASSQGGAGVTDTQYF TRBJ2-3 TRBV4-3 TRBD2 NA
TGCGCCAGCAGCTGGGGGGCACGCGTTGAAGCTTTCTTT CASSWGARVEAFF TRBJ1-1 TRBV5-1 NA NA